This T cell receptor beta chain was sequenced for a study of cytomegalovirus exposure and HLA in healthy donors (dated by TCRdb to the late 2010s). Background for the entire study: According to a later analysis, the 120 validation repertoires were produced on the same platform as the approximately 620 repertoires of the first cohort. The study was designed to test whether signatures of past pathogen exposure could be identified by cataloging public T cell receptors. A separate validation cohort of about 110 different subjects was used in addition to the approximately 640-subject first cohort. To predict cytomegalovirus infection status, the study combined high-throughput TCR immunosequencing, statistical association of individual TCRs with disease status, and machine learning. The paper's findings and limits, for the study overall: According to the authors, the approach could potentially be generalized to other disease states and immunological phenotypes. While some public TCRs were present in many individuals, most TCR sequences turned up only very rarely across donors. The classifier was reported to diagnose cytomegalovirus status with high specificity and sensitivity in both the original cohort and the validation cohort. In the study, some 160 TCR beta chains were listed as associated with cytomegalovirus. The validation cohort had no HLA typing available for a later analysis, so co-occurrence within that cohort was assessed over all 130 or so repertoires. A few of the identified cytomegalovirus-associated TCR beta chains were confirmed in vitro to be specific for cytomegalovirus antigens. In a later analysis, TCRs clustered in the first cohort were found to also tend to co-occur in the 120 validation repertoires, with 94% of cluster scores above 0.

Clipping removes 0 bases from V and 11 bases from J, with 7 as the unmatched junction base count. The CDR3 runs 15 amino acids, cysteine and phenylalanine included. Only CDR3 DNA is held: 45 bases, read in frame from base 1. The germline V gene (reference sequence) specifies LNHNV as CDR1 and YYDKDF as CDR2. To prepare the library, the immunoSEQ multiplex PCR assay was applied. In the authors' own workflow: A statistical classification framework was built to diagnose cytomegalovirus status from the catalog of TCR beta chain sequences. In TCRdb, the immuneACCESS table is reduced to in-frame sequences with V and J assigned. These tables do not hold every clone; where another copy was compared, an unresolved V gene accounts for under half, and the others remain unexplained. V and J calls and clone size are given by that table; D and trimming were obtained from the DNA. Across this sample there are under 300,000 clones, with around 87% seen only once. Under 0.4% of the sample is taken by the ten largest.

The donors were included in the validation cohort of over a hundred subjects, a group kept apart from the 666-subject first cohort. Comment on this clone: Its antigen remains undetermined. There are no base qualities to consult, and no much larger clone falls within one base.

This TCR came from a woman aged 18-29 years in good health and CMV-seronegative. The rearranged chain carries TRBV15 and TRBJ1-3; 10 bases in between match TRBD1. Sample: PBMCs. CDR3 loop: CATSRDRQGAVAIYF. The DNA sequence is TGTGCCACCAGCAGAGATCGACAGGGGGCTGTCGCCATATATTTT.